The next 20 T cell receptor beta chains were all read from a single sample in a study of CD8+CD57+ T cells in acquired aplastic anemia. Using genomic DNA as the template, TCR beta VDJ and CDR3 profiling was carried out. TCRdb re-derived calls from the reads in MiXCR, one entry per CDR3 protein. The table records about 110,000 distinct CDR3 sequences, approximately 48% of them present only once. Sequenced material: sorted CD4+, CD8+, or CD8+CD57+ T cells (not recorded which) from PBMCs. These receptors came from a human donor in good health, serving as a control.

In this sample, this clonotype turned up once. This chain joins TRBV15 and TRBJ1-5; TRBD1 matches 7 bases. J lost 0 bases, V lost 9 bases, and 5 bases had no gene match. Germline V lookup: CDR1 LNHNV, CDR2 YYDKDF (reference sequence). The CDR3 is made up of 14 amino acids. CDR3 nucleotide sequence: TGTGCCACTCAGACAGGGAATAGCAATCAGCCCCAGCATTTT. Amino acids: CATQTGNSNQPQHF.

The chain is built from TRBV19 and TRBJ1-2; 9 nucleotides match TRBD1. Germline trimming cut 3 bases from V and 7 bases from J; bases unmatched to any gene: 9. Germline lookup yields CDR1 LNHDA and CDR2 SQIVND (reference sequence). This CDR3 is 15 amino acids long. The CDR3 DNA reads as TGTGCCAGTAGTATGGACAGGGGAGGCTCGGGTGGCTACACCTTC. Amino acid sequence: CASSMDRGGSGGYTF.

DNA of the CDR3: TGTGCCAGTAGCCGCGTAACAGGGATCTCCTACGAGCAGTACTTC. It specifies CASSRVTGISYEQYF. The gene calls are TRBV19 and TRBJ2-7, with a weak D call TRBD1 (6 bases). CDR1 and CDR2 (germline): LNHDA, SQIVND (reference sequence). Trimming took off 6 bases at V and 0 bases at J, with 15 bases between the two ends. CDR3 length: 15 residues. The variable domain in full, completed from reference TRBV19 and TRBJ2-7, reads DGGITQSPKYLFRKEGQNVTLSCEQNLNHDAMYWYRQDPGQGLRLIYYSQIVNDFQKGDIAEGYSVSREKKESFPLTVTSAQKNPTAFYLCASSRVTGISYEQYFGPGTRLTVT.

This clonotype was detected only once. This chain joins TRBV7-2 and TRBJ2-7; perhaps TRBD2 as D (6 bases). There are 13 residues in the CDR3. V gave up 2 bases and J gave up 3 bases, with 8 bases separating them. Germline assignment: CDR1 SGHTA and CDR2 FQGNSA. This CDR3 reads CASSLQEGYEQYF. Here the CDR3 DNA reads TGTGCCAGCAGCTTACAGGAGGGCTACGAGCAGTACTTC. The full variable domain, with the rest looked up from reference TRBV7-2 and TRBJ2-7, is GAGVSQSPSNKVTEKGKDVELRCDPISGHTALYWYRQSLGQGLEFLIYFQGNSAPDKSGLPSDRFSAERTGGSVSTLTIQRTQQEDSAVYLCASSLQEGYEQYFGPGTRLTVT.

This clonotype was observed a single time. An end of the junction does not agree with germline; a read error may underlie this. This chain links TRBV15 with TRBJ2-3; TRBD1 aligns across 9 bases. The CDR3 spans 16 residues. Germline values: CDR1 LNHNV, CDR2 YYDKDF (reference sequence). This CDR3 is CAASSLGQGGTDTQYF. CDR3 nucleotides: TGTGCCGCCAGCAGCTTGGGACAGGGTGGGACAGATACGCAGTATTTT.

V and J are TRBV10-1 and TRBJ1-6, with no clear D. Germline values: CDR1 WNHNN, CDR2 SYGVQD (reference sequence). V was cut by 2 bases and J by 10 bases, with 18 bases left in between. The CDR3 runs 16 residues. DNA for the CDR3: TGCGCCAGCAGTGAGGACGCAACGAGATTGGGATCACCCCTCCACTTT. This gives the protein CASSEDATRLGSPLHF.

The V and J genes are TRBV9 and TRBJ2-1, with 8 bases fitting TRBD2. The CDR3 runs to 16 residues. CDR1 SGDLS and CDR2 YYNGEE come from the germline V gene. Trimming cost V 5 bases and J 5 bases; bases outside gene matches: 12. The CDR3 bases are TGTGCCAGCAGTGCGAGAACGGGGGGGAAGGACAATGAGCAGTTCTTC. Protein sequence: CASSARTGGKDNEQFF.

Comment on this clonotype: A read error may explain this, as a much larger clone is one base away. V and J are TRBV20-1 and TRBJ1-5; 11 nucleotides line up with TRBD1. The CDR3 contains 21 residues. Germline CDR1 and CDR2: DFQATT and SNEGSKA (reference sequence). Losses at the gene ends were 4 bases for V and 4 bases for J; bases not matched to a gene: 24. CDR3: CSAKDNSGFAGQGVENQPQHF. CDR3 nucleotide sequence: TGCAGTGCTAAAGATAATTCAGGGTTCGCGGGACAGGGGGTTGAAAATCAGCCCCAGCATTTT.

This chain connects TRBV29-1 to TRBJ1-1, with unresolved D. Germline CDR1 is SQVTM and CDR2 is ANQGSEA. The CDR3 consists of 14 residues. The CDR3 region is CSARIIELNTEAFF. CDR3 nucleotides: TGCAGTGCTAGAATTATAGAACTGAACACTGAAGCTTTCTTT. Looking up the rest from reference TRBV29-1 and TRBJ1-1 gives the full variable domain: SAVISQKPSRDICQRGTSLTIQCQVDSQVTMMFWYRQQPGQSLTLIATANQGSEATYESGFVIDKFPISRPNLTFSTLTVSNMSPEDSSIYLCSARIIELNTEAFFGQGTRLTVV.

There are a few counts of this clonotype. The chain joins TRBV7-6 to TRBJ2-7, with no clear D. V shed 8 bases and J shed 6 bases, with 11 bases lying between them. The germline V gene encodes CDR1 SGHVS and CDR2 FNYEAQ. The CDR3 runs 11 residues. CDR3 amino acids: CASVASSEQYF. As DNA, the CDR3 is TGTGCCAGCGTCGCGAGCTCCGAGCAGTACTTC.

On this clonotype itself: A much larger clone differs from this one at a single base, so this may be a read error. The chain carries TRBV5-5 and TRBJ2-7; D tentatively reads TRBD1 or TRBD2 (6 bases each). Between the trimmed V and J ends, which lost 4 bases and 4 bases, there was a span of 15 bases. The CDR3 is 14 residues long. Germline CDR1 and CDR2: SGHKS and YYEKEE (reference sequence). Written as DNA, the CDR3 is TGTGCCAGCAGCCACCCGGGGGCGGATTACGAGCAGTACTTC. Its translation: CASSHPGADYEQYF. The whole variable domain, filled in from reference TRBV5-5 and TRBJ2-7, reads DAGVTQSPTHLIKTRGQQVTLRCSPISGHKSVSWYQQVLGQGPQFIFQYYEKEERGRGNFPDRFSARQFPNYSSELNVNALLLGDSALYLCASSHPGADYEQYFGPGTRLTVT.

In this sample, this clonotype turned up many times. The genes are TRBV6-1 and TRBJ2-3; a weak D match, TRBD2 (7 bases). From germline, CDR1 is MNHNS and CDR2 SASEGT. CDR3 length equals 15 residues. Trimming pared 2 bases from V and 2 bases from J, leaving 11 bases between. CDR3 in amino acids: CASSESRGATDTQYF. CDR3 coding DNA: TGTGCCAGCAGTGAATCCCGGGGGGCCACAGATACGCAGTATTTT.

V is TRBV24-1 and J is TRBJ1-1; unclear D gene. CDR1 is KGHDR, CDR2 SFDVKD, per germline. The CDR3 totals 12 residues. The V end lost 4 bases, the J end lost 0 bases, and 2 bases lay between the germline ends. The CDR3 nucleotides are TGTGCCACCAGTGAAATGAACACTGAAGCTTTCTTT. Its protein is CATSEMNTEAFF.

In this sample, this clonotype turned up a few times. This sequence joins TRBV9 and TRBJ2-7; 8 nucleotides align to TRBD2. Unmatched junction bases numbered 4, after V lost 3 bases and J lost 2 bases. The CDR3 extends over 14 amino acids. CDR1 is SGDLS and CDR2 is YYNGEE in the germline V gene. CDR3 sequence (DNA): TGTGCCAGCAGCGACAGCGGGGGAACCTACGAGCAGTACTTC. Translating gives CASSDSGGTYEQYF.

V is TRBV19 and J is TRBJ1-1; D unresolved. The germline gives CDR1 LNHDA, CDR2 SQIVND (reference sequence). The CDR3 extends over 13 amino acids. V shed 10 bases and J shed 1 base, with 13 bases lying between them. In nucleotides, the CDR3 is TGTGCCATCAGTGAAGAGAGGAACACTGAAGCTTTCTTT. This codes for CAISEERNTEAFF.

This chain joins TRBV5-1 and TRBJ1-1, with 10 bases aligning to TRBD1. This CDR3 region has 17 residues. Per germline, CDR1 SGHRS and CDR2 YFSETQ. The J segment lost 0 bases and the V segment lost 4 bases, leaving 9 bases of the junction unmatched. CDR3 protein: CASSRQGAHTMNTEAFF. The CDR3 region has the DNA TGCGCCAGCAGCCGACAGGGGGCGCATACCATGAACACTGAAGCTTTCTTT.

This clonotype was recorded a few times. The genes are TRBV4-3 and TRBJ1-4; D is perhaps TRBD1 (5 bases). This CDR3 comprises 15 residues. V gave up 3 bases and J gave up 8 bases, with 16 bases separating them. Germline V gene lookup returns CDR1 LGHNA and CDR2 YSLEER. The CDR3 bases are TGCGCCAGCAGCCAGGAGCGGGACCGGTGGGAAAAACTGTTTTTT. Its protein is CASSQERDRWEKLFF.

V gene TRBV19 combines with J gene TRBJ1-2; no clear D. Trimming left V 7 bases short and J 5 bases short, with 11 bases between. This CDR3 spans 12 amino acids. CDR1 and CDR2 (germline): LNHDA, SQIVND (reference sequence). CDR3 protein: CASTQERYGYTF. The CDR3 nucleotides read TGTGCCAGTACCCAGGAACGGTATGGCTACACCTTC.

This clonotype was counted many times. V usage is TRBV6-1 and J usage is TRBJ2-7; TRBD2 agrees at 7 bases. This CDR3 region has 14 residues. Germline V gene sequence: CDR1 MNHNS, CDR2 SASEGT. V dropped 7 bases and J dropped 2; count of bases not matched to a gene: 8. For the CDR3, the DNA is TGTGCCAGCAATGGCGGGGGAGAAGCCTACGAGCAGTACTTC. The encoded protein is CASNGGGEAYEQYF.

This clonotype was found many times. The chain employs TRBV9 and TRBJ2-1, with TRBD2 matching 8 bases. J gave up 3 bases and V 6 bases, and 5 bases lay outside the gene matches. This CDR3 comprises 14 residues. The V gene's germline CDR1 is SGDLS and CDR2 YYNGEE. Here the CDR3 DNA reads TGTGCCAGCAATAGCGGGGACCACTACAATGAGCAGTTCTTC. This translates into CASNSGDHYNEQFF.